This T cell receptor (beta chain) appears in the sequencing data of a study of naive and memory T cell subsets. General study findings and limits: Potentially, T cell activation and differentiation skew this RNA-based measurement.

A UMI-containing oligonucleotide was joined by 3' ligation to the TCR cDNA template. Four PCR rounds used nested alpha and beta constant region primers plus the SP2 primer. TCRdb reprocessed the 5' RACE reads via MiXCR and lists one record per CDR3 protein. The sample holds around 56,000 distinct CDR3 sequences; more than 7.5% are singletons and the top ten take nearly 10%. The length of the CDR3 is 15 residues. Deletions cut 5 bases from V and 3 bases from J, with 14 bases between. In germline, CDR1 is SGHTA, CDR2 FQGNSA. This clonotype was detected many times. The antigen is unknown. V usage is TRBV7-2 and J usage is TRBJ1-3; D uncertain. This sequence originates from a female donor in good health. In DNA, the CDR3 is TGTGCCAGCAGCGAGAGGGTTGAGAGTGGAAACACCATATATTTT. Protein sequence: CASSERVESGNTIYF. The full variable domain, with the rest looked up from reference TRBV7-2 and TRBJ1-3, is GAGVSQSPSNKVTEKGKDVELRCDPISGHTALYWYRQSLGQGLEFLIYFQGNSAPDKSGLPSDRFSAERTGGSVSTLTIQRTQQEDSAVYLCASSERVESGNTIYFGEGSWLTVV.